This TCR beta chain derives from a study of T cell changes during pregnancy in multiple sclerosis. V gave up 0 bases and J gave up 8 bases; unmatched junction bases: 4. The CDR3 covers 15 residues. The germline gives CDR1 MNHEY, CDR2 SVGAGI. Measured with immunoSEQ multiplex PCR; TCRdb has only the in-frame clones, and not every one. This sample has approximately 40,000 clones, with about 90% found just once. This specimen was CD4+ T cells from peripheral blood mononuclear cells, taken in the third trimester of pregnancy. The V and J genes are TRBV6-5 and TRBJ1-6, with 7 nucleotides matching TRBD1. The sequence was collected from a female donor with multiple sclerosis, enrolled in a pregnancy study. CDR3 protein: CASSYSRTGDSPLHF. In DNA, the CDR3 is TGTGCCAGCAGTTACTCGCGGACAGGCGATTCACCCCTCCACTTT.